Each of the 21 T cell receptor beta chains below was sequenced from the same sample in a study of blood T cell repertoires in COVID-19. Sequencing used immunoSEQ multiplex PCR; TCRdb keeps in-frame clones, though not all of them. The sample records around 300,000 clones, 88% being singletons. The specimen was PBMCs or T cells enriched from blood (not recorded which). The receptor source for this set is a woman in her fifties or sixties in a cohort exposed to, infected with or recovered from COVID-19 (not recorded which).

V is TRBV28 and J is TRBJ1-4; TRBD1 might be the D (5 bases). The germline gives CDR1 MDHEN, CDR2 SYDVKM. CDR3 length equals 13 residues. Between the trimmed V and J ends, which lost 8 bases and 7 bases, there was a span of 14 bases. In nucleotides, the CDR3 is TGTGCCAGCCGCCAGGGAAAGGGTGAAAAACTGTTTTTT. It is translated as CASRQGKGEKLFF. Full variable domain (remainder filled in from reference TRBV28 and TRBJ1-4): DVKVTQSSRYLVKRTGEKVFLECVQDMDHENMFWYRQDPGLGLRLIYFSYDVKMKEKGDIPEGYSVSREKKERFSLILESASTNQTSMYLCASRQGKGEKLFFGSGTQLSVL.

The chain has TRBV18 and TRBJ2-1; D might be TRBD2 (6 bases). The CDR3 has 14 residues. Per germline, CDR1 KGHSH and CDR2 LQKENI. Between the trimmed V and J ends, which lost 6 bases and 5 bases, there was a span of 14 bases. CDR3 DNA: TGTGCCAGCTCCCCTAGACTAGACCACAATGAGCAGTTCTTC. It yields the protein CASSPRLDHNEQFF.

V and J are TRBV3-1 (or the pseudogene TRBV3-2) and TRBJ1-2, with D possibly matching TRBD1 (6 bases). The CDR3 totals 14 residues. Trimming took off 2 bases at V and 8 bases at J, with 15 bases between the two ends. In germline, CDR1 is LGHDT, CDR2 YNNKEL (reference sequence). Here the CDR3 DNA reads TGTGCCAGCAGCCAAATGTCCTATGGACAGGGCTACACCTTC. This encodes CASSQMSYGQGYTF.

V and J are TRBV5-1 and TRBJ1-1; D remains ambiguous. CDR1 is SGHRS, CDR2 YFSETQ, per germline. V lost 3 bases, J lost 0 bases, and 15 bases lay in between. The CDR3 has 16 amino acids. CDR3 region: CASSYVTGRMNTEAFF. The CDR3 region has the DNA TGCGCCAGCAGCTACGTTACGGGTCGAATGAACACTGAAGCTTTCTTT.

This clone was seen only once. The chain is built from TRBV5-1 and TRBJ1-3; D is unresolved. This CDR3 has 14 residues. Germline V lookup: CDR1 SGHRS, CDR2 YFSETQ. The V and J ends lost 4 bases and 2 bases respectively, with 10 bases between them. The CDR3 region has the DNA TGCGCCAGCAGCCCGGGTTATGCTGGAAACACCATATATTTT. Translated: CASSPGYAGNTIYF.

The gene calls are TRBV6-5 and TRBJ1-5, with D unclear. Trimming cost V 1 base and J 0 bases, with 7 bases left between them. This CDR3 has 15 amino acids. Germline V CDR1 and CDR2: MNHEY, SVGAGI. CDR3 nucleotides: TGTGCCAGCAGTTACTTTCGGGATAGCAATCAGCCCCAGCATTTT. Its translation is CASSYFRDSNQPQHF.

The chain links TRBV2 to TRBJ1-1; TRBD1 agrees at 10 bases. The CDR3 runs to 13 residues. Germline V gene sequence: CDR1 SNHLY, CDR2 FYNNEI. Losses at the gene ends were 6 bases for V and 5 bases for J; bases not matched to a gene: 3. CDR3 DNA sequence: TGTGCCAGCAGCCGGGACAGGGGAACTGAAGCTTTCTTT. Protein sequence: CASSRDRGTEAFF.

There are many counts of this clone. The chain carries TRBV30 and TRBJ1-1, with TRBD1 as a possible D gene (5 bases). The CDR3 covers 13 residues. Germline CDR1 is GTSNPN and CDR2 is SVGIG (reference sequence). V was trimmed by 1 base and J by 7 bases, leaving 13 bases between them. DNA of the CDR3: TGTGCCTGGAGTGGCAGCCCCGACAGTGAAGCTTTCTTT. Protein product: CAWSGSPDSEAFF.

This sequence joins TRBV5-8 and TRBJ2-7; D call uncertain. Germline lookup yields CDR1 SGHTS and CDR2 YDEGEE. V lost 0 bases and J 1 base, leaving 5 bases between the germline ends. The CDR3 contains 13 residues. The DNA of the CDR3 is TGTGCCAGCAGCTTGGCAGGATCCTACGAGCAGTACTTC. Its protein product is CASSLAGSYEQYF.

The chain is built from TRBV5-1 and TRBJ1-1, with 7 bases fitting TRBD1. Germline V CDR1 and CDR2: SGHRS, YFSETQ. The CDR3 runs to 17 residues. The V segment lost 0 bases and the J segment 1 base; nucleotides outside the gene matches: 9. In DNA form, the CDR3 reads TGCGCCAGCAGCTTGGGAGGGGGCTTAGGTGAGAACACTGAAGCTTTCTTT. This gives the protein CASSLGGGLGENTEAFF.

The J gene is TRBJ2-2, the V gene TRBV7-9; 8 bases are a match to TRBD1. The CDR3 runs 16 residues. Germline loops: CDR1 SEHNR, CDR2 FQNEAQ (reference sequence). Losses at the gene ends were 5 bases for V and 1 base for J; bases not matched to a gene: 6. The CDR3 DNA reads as TGTGCCAGCAGCCCCGCCGGGACAGGGAACACCGGGGAGCTGTTTTTT. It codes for CASSPAGTGNTGELFF.

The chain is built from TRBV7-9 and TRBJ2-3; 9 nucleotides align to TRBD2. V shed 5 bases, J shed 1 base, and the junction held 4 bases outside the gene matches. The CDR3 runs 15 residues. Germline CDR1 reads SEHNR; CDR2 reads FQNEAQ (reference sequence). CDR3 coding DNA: TGTGCCAGCAGCAACCCTAGCGGGGGCACAGATACGCAGTATTTT. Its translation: CASSNPSGGTDTQYF.

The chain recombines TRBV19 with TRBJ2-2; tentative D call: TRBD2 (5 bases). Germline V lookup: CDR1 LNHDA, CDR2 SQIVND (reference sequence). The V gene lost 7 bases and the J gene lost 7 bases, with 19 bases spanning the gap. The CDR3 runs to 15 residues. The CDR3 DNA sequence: TGTGCCAGTACCGACACACCGGGGTTTGGCGGGGAGCTGTTTTTT. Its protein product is CASTDTPGFGGELFF. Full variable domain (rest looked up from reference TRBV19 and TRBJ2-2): DGGITQSPKYLFRKEGQNVTLSCEQNLNHDAMYWYRQDPGQGLRLIYYSQIVNDFQKGDIAEGYSVSREKKESFPLTVTSAQKNPTAFYLCASTDTPGFGGELFFGEGSRLTVL.

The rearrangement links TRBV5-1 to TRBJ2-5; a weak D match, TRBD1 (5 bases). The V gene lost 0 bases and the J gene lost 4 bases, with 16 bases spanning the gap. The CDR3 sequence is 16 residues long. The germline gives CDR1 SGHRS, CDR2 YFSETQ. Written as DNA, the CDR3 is TGCGCCAGCAGCTTGGGGTCCAGGGCCGGTGGAGAGACCCAGTACTTC. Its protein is CASSLGSRAGGETQYF.

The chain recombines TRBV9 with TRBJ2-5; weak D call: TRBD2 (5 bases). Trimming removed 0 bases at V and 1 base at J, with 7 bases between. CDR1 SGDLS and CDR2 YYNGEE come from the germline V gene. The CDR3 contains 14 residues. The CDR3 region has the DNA TGTGCCAGCAGCGTAGGGACTTTCCAAGAGACCCAGTACTTC. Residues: CASSVGTFQETQYF.

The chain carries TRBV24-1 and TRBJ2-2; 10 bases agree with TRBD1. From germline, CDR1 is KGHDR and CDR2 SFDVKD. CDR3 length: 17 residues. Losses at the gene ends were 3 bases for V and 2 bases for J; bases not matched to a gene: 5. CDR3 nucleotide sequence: TGTGCCACCAGTGATCCCCGGGACAGGGGCAACACCGGGGAGCTGTTTTTT. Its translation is CATSDPRDRGNTGELFF.

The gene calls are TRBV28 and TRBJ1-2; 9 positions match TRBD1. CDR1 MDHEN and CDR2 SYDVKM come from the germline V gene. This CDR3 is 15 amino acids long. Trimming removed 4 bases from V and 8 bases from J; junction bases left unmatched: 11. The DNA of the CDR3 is TGTGCCAGCAGTTCTATTGGACAGGGGAAAGGAGGCTACACCTTC. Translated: CASSSIGQGKGGYTF.

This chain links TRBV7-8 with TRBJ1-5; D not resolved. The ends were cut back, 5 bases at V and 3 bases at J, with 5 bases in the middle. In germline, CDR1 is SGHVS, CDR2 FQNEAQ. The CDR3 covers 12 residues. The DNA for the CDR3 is TGTGCCAGCAGCCGCGTCAATCAGCCCCAGCATTTT. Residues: CASSRVNQPQHF.

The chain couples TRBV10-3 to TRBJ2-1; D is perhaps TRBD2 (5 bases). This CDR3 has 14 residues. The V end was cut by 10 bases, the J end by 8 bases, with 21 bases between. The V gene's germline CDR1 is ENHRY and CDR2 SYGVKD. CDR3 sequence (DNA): TGTGCCACCTCCGCACAATTAACCGGGGATGAGCAGTTCTTC. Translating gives CATSAQLTGDEQFF.

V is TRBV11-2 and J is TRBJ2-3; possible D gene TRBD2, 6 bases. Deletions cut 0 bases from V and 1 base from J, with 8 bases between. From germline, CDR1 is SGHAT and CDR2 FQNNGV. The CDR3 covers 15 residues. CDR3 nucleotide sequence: TGTGCCAGCAGCTTAGATTGGGGGGGCACAGATACGCAGTATTTT. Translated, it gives CASSLDWGGTDTQYF.

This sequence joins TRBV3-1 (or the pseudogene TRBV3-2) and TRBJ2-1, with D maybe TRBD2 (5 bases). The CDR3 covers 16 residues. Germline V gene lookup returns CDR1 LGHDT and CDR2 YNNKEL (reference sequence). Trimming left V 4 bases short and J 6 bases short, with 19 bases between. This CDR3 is CASSLGLPGSPNEQFF. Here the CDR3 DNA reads TGTGCCAGCAGCCTAGGACTCCCTGGATCCCCCAATGAGCAGTTCTTC.